This paragraph covers one T cell receptor beta chain sequence. The repertoire was sequenced with immunoSEQ multiplex PCR; TCRdb's copy has only in-frame clones and lacks some. The table lists some 120,000 clones, around 87% of them singletons. The V segment lost 4 bases and the J segment 8 bases; nucleotides outside the gene matches: 7. Germline values: CDR1 SGHRS, CDR2 YFSETQ. CDR3 size: 13 residues. The record originates from a study of control samples from healthy donors and cancer patients. This clonotype originated in a man in his sixties in good health. The V call is TRBV5-1, the J call TRBJ1-2; 8 nucleotides match TRBD1. The sequencing input was blood. The CDR3 nucleotides read TGCGCCAGCAGCCAACAGGGGGAGTGGGGCTACACCTTC. Amino acid sequence: CASSQQGEWGYTF.